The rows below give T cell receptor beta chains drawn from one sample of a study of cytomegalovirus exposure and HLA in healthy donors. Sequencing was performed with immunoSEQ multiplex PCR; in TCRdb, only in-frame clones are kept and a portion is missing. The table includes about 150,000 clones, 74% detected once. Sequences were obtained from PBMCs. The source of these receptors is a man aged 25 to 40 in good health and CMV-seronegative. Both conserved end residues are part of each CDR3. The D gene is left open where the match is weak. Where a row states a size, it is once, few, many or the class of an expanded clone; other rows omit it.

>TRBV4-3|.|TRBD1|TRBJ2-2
CASSQVWTGTGELFF
TGCGCCAGCAGCCAAGTTTGGACAGGGACCGGGGAGCTGTTTTTT
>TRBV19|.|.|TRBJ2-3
CASRTATGTDTQYF
TGTGCCAGTAGGACAGCCACTGGCACAGATACGCAGTATTTT
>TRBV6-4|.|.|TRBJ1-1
CASRTGEAFF
TGTGCCAGCAGAACAGGTGAAGCTTTCTTT
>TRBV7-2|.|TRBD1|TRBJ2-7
CASSNTGDITDEQYF
TGTGCCAGCAGCAATACAGGGGACATCACTGACGAGCAGTACTTC
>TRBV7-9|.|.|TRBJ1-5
CASSLGTGQPQHF
TGTGCCAGCAGCTTAGGTACGGGACAGCCCCAGCATTTT
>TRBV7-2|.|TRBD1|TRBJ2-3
CASSSGQVTDTQYF
TGTGCCAGCAGCTCCGGACAGGTCACAGATACGCAGTATTTT
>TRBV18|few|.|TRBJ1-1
CASSLDRLNTEAFF
TGTGCCAGCTCACTGGACAGATTAAACACTGAAGCTTTCTTT
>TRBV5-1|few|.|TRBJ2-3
CASSLGAGASPDTQYF
TGCGCCAGCAGCTTGGGGGCGGGGGCCTCCCCAGATACGCAGTATTTT
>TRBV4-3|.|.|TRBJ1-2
CASSQDAETLYGYPF
TGCGCCAGCAGCCAAGATGCGGAGACTCTCTATGGCTACCCCTTC
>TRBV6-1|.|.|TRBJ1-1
CASSESLDLTEAFF
TGTGCCAGCAGTGAAAGTCTAGACCTCACTGAAGCTTTCTTT
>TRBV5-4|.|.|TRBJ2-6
CASSLLNTAGANVLTF
TGTGCCAGCAGCTTGCTCAACACCGCTGGGGCCAACGTCCTGACTTTC
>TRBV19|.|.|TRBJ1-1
CASSIQGRSTEAFF
TGTGCCAGTAGTATTCAGGGTCGGAGCACTGAAGCTTTCTTT
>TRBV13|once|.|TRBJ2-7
CASSVDTSYEQYF
TGTGCCAGCAGTGTGGACACGTCCTACGAGCAGTACTTC
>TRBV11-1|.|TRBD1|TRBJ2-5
CASSLDRGQETQYF
TGTGCCAGCAGCCTCGACAGGGGCCAAGAGACCCAGTACTTC
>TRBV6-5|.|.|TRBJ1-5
CASSPPGSNQPQHF
TGTGCCAGCAGTCCCCCCGGGAGCAATCAGCCCCAGCATTTT
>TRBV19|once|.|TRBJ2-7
CASSEQGSHEQYF
TGTGCCAGTAGTGAACAGGGTTCCCACGAGCAGTACTTC
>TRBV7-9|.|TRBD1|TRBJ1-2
CSTPGGNYGYTF
TGTTCCACCCCAGGGGGCAACTATGGCTACACCTTC
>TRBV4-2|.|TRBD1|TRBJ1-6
CASSPRDRDNSPLHF
TGTGCCAGCAGCCCACGGGACAGGGATAATTCACCCCTCCACTTT
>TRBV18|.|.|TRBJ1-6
CASSPGTTYNSPLHF
TGTGCCAGCTCACCCGGGACAACCTATAATTCACCCCTCCACTTT
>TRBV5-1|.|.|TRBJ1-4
CASSLWAGTNEKLFF
TGCGCCAGCAGCTTGTGGGCAGGCACTAATGAAAAACTGTTTTTT
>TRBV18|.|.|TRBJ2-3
CASSPGVTDTQYF
TGTGCCAGCTCACCCGGGGTCACAGATACGCAGTATTTT
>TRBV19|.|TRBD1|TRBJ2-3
CASRNRGGADTQYF
TGTGCCAGCCGAAACAGGGGCGGAGCAGATACGCAGTATTTT
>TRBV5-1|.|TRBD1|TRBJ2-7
CASSLEGQGIYEQYF
TGCGCCAGCAGCTTGGAGGGACAGGGGATCTACGAGCAGTACTTC
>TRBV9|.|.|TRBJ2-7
CASSGGGSYEQYF
TGTGCCAGCAGCGGAGGGGGCTCCTACGAGCAGTACTTC
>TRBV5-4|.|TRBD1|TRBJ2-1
CASSPGDRFDNEQFF
TGTGCCAGCAGCCCTGGGGACAGGTTCGACAATGAGCAGTTCTTC
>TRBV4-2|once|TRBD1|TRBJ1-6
CASSQDAQGRNSPLHF
TGTGCCAGCAGCCAAGATGCACAGGGGCGTAATTCACCCCTCCACTTT
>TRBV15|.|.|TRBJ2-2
CATSPYRVQNTGELFF
TGTGCCACCAGCCCCTACCGGGTTCAGAACACCGGGGAGCTGTTTTTT
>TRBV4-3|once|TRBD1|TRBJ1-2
CASSPGQSYGYTF
TGCGCCAGCAGCCCGGGACAGAGCTATGGCTACACCTTC
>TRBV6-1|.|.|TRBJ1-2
CASSAQGATYGYTF
TGTGCCAGCAGTGCACAGGGTGCGACCTATGGCTACACCTTC
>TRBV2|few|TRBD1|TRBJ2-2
CAGDRADTGELFF
TGTGCCGGGGACAGGGCGGACACCGGGGAGCTGTTTTTT
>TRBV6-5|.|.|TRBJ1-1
CASSYSEDTEAFF
TGTGCCAGCAGTTACTCGGAGGACACTGAAGCTTTCTTT
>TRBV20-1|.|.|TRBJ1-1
CSSPQNTEAFF
TGCAGTTCTCCACAGAACACTGAAGCTTTCTTT
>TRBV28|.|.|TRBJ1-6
CASIEGNSPLHF
TGTGCCAGCATTGAGGGAAATTCACCCCTCCACTTT
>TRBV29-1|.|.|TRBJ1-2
CSVSINIRNYGYTF
TGCAGCGTCTCAATTAACATAAGAAACTATGGCTACACCTTC
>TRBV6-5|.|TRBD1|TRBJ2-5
CASSYRGQQETQYF
TGTGCCAGCAGTTACAGGGGACAGCAAGAGACCCAGTACTTC
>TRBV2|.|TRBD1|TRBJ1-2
CASSKRQGNQSGYTF
TGTGCCAGCAGTAAACGACAGGGGAATCAGTCTGGCTACACCTTC
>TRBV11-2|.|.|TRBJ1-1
CASSLVSVSVMNTEAFF
TGTGCCAGCAGCTTAGTCTCAGTTTCAGTCATGAACACTGAAGCTTTCTTT
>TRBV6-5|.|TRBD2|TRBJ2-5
CASSQLGGARETQYF
TGTGCCAGCAGCCAACTCGGGGGGGCCCGAGAGACCCAGTACTTC
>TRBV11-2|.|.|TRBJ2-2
CASSQRVGGPRDTGELFF
TGTGCCAGCAGCCAGCGGGTTGGCGGACCCCGTGACACCGGGGAGCTGTTTTTT
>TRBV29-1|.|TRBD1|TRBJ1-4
CSVQGVAGGDATNEKLFF
TGCAGCGTACAGGGGGTCGCAGGGGGGGATGCAACTAATGAAAAACTGTTTTTT
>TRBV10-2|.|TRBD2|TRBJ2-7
CASIEAGGRGEQYF
TGCGCCAGCATAGAAGCGGGGGGGCGTGGCGAGCAGTACTTC
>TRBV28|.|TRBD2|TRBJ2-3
CASSGRRGEDTQYF
TGTGCCAGCAGTGGAAGGCGGGGGGAAGATACGCAGTATTTT
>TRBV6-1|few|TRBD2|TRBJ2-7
CASSPTSGGANEQYF
TGTGCCAGCAGTCCCACTAGCGGGGGGGCCAACGAGCAGTACTTC
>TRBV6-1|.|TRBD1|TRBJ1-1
CASRGGQGNTEAFF
TGTGCCAGCAGAGGAGGACAGGGGAACACTGAAGCTTTCTTT
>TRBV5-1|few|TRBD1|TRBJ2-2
CASSFGQATGELFF
TGCGCCAGCAGCTTTGGACAGGCCACCGGGGAGCTGTTTTTT
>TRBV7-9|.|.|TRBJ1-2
CASSLEVRADYGYTF
TGTGCCAGCAGCTTAGAAGTCAGGGCGGACTATGGCTACACCTTC
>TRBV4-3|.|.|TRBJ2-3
CASSFHKGDTDTQYF
TGCGCCAGCAGCTTCCATAAGGGGGACACAGATACGCAGTATTTT
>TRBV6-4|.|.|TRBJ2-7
CASSHEEGSHEQYF
TGTGCCAGCAGCCATGAGGAGGGATCCCACGAGCAGTACTTC